A single sample is the source of the 14 T cell receptor beta chains below, sequenced in a study of cytomegalovirus exposure and HLA in healthy donors. The PCR contained 60 Vbeta and 13 Jbeta primers. Assay: immunoSEQ multiplex PCR; the TCRdb copy retains only in-frame clones and omits some. The sample totals 180,000 or so clones. Material: PBMCs. These receptors came from a boy between 10 and 17 years old in good health and CMV-seronegative.

This chain connects TRBV1 to TRBJ1-2; the D call in the table, TRBD1, was not verified against the DNA. TRBV1 is a documented pseudogene. CDR3 size: 14 residues. The CDR3 sequence: CTSSQTDRNHGYTF. The CDR3 DNA reads TGCACCAGCAGCCAAACAGACAGGAACCATGGCTACACCTTC.

The rearrangement joins TRBV5-1 to TRBJ2-3; perhaps TRBD1 as D (5 bases). The CDR3 runs to 14 residues. Trimming pared 2 bases from V and 6 bases from J, leaving 13 bases between. The germline V gene has CDR1 SGHRS and CDR2 YFSETQ. This CDR3 is CASSLQETADTQYF. CDR3 in DNA: TGCGCCAGCAGCTTACAGGAAACTGCCGATACGCAGTATTTT.

CDR3 sequence (DNA): TGTGCCAGCAGTTCTAACCTCGGGGTGAATCAGCCCCAGCATTTT. The encoded protein is CASSSNLGVNQPQHF. The V call is TRBV2, the J call TRBJ1-5; the D is unclear. The germline CDR1 and CDR2 sequences are SNHLY and FYNNEI. Trimming cost V 5 bases and J 4 bases, with 15 bases left between them. The length of the CDR3 is 15 residues.

J is TRBJ2-3 and V is TRBV5-1, with D perhaps matching TRBD2 (6 bases). CDR3 length: 12 amino acids. Trimming removed 0 bases at V and 15 bases at J, with 14 bases between. CDR1 SGHRS and CDR2 YFSETQ come from the germline V gene. This CDR3 is CASSLDFVTSYF. CDR3 bases: TGCGCCAGCAGCTTGGATTTCGTCACTAGCTATTTT.

The chain combines TRBV10-3 with TRBJ1-1; 9 bases are a match to TRBD1. The CDR3 sequence is 15 residues long. V trimming: 2 bases; J trimming: 2 bases; junction bases outside the gene matches: 3. Germline V CDR1 and CDR2: ENHRY, SYGVKD. The CDR3, as DNA: TGTGCCATCAGTGAGAGGGGACAGGGCAACACTGAAGCTTTCTTT. It is translated as CAISERGQGNTEAFF.

The rearrangement links TRBV4-1 to TRBJ2-2; possibly TRBD1 for D (6 bases). Germline loops: CDR1 MGHRA, CDR2 YSYEKL. This CDR3 contains 15 residues. V was trimmed by 4 bases and J by 6 bases, leaving 15 bases between them. CDR3 coding DNA: TGCGCCAGCAGCCCCCAGGGGCGCGTACCCGGGGAGCTGTTTTTT. The encoded protein is CASSPQGRVPGELFF.

The chain joins TRBV5-3 to TRBJ2-7, with D unresolved. TRBV5-3 is an open reading frame whose function is uncertain. The CDR3 spans 19 residues. Trimming shortened V by 1 base and J by 5 bases, and 28 bases separated the two germline ends. CDR3 nucleotide sequence: TGTGCCAGAAGCTTGCTCTTTCTCGGTCCGTCTCACCCGGCGGACGAGCAGTACTTC. Protein: CARSLLFLGPSHPADEQYF.

V usage is TRBV4-1 and J usage is TRBJ1-5; TRBD1 aligns across 10 bases. With 5 bases clipped from V and 9 bases from J, the junction kept 7 bases outside the gene matches. CDR1 is MGHRA and CDR2 is YSYEKL in the germline V gene. This CDR3 is built from 14 residues. CDR3 sequence reads: CASSAGTGEMPQHF. The DNA of the CDR3 is TGCGCCAGCAGCGCCGGGACAGGGGAGATGCCCCAGCATTTT.

The chain is built from TRBV5-4 and TRBJ1-1, with 8 bases matching TRBD1. Trimming took 4 bases from V and 9 from J; bases not matched to a gene: 5. The CDR3 runs 12 residues. Germline V CDR1 and CDR2: SGHNT, YYREEE (reference sequence). The CDR3 region is CASSPQGAKAFF. The CDR3, as DNA: TGTGCCAGCAGCCCCCAGGGGGCCAAAGCTTTCTTT.

The chain joins TRBV9 to TRBJ2-6, with a possible D match to TRBD1 (5 bases). The CDR3 spans 19 residues. Trimming cost V 3 bases and J 0 bases, with 19 bases left between them. The V gene's germline CDR1 is SGDLS and CDR2 YYNGEE. CDR3 amino acids: CASSARDSLIYSGANVLTF. For the CDR3, the DNA is TGTGCCAGCAGCGCCCGAGACAGCCTCATCTACTCTGGGGCCAACGTCCTGACTTTC.

The CDR3 loop is CASTRDRVQETQYF. The CDR3 DNA reads TGTGCCAGCACCCGTGACAGGGTCCAAGAGACCCAGTACTTC. The rearrangement joins TRBV6-1 to TRBJ2-5; 7 nucleotides agree with TRBD1. The germline gives CDR1 MNHNS, CDR2 SASEGT. CDR3 length equals 14 residues. Trimming took 7 bases from V and 1 from J; bases not matched to a gene: 6.

The chain uses TRBV6-1 and TRBJ2-5, with 9 bases that match TRBD1. The CDR3 consists of 15 residues. The J segment lost 5 bases and the V segment lost 9 bases, leaving 13 bases of the junction unmatched. CDR1 MNHNS and CDR2 SASEGT come from the germline V gene. CDR3 in DNA: TGTGCCAGTCCTAGGGGACAGGGTGGTTCGGAGACCCAGTACTTC. This gives the protein CASPRGQGGSETQYF.

The chain has TRBV10-2 and TRBJ1-5; 10 bases fit TRBD1. Unmatched junction bases numbered 9, after V lost 8 bases and J lost 5 bases. This CDR3 region has 15 residues. Germline V gives CDR1 WSHSY, CDR2 SAAADI. CDR3 protein: CASAHRQGADQPQHF. The CDR3 DNA reads as TGCGCCAGCGCTCATAGACAGGGGGCTGATCAGCCCCAGCATTTT.

This chain joins TRBV5-1 and TRBJ2-5; the D gene is possibly TRBD2 (6 bases). Germline assignment: CDR1 SGHRS and CDR2 YFSETQ. V lost 2 bases and J lost 1, with 9 bases in between. The CDR3 has 14 residues. Here the CDR3 DNA reads TGCGCCAGCAGCTTTAGCGGAACCCAAGAGACCCAGTACTTC. It translates to CASSFSGTQETQYF.